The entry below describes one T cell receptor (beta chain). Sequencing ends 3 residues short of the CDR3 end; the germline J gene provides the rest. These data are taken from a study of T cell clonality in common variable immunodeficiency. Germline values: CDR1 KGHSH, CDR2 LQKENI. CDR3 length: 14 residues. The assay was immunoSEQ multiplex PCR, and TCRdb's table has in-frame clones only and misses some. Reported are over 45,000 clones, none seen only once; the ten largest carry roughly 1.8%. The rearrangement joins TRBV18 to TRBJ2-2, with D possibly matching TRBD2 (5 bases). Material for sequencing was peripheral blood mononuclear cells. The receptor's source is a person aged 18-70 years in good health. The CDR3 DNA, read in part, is TGTGCCAGCTCACCGTTGACGGGGAATGAAAAG. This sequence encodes CASSPLTGNEK. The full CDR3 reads CASSPLTGNEKLFF. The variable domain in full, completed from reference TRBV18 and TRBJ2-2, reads NAGVMQNPRHLVRRRGQEARLRCSPMKGHSHVYWYRQLPEEGLKFMVYLQKENIIDESGMPKERFSAEFPKEGPSILRIQQVVRGDSAAYFCASSPLTGNEKLFFGEGSRLTVL.